The entry that follows covers one TCR beta chain sequence. What it binds is not known. This entry belongs to a study of cytomegalovirus exposure and HLA in healthy donors. Study at large: Previous work identified around 120 million unique TCR beta sequences from around 180 million T cells. Counted in an early data release were about 86 million unique TCRs from HLA-typed donors. Whole-study results and caveats: In a later analysis, an Asian-associated ancestry cluster reportedly showed fewer N-insertions than the roughly 710-donor mean. TCR beta chains numbering some 160 were designated cytomegalovirus-associated.

Vbeta (60) and Jbeta (13) primers were used in the PCR. Only in-frame clones appear in the TCRdb table, and some are missing; sequencing was by immunoSEQ multiplex PCR. The top ten clones hold 5.8% of a sample with over 100,000 clones, around 79% of them seen once. The sequencing input was PBMCs. The source is a man between 60 and 75 years old in good health and CMV-seropositive.

The CDR3, as DNA: TGTGCCAGCAGCTTGCCCGGGACTAGCGGGAATGAGCAGTTCTTC. Protein sequence: CASSLPGTSGNEQFF. The chain is built from TRBV11-2 and TRBJ2-1, with 12 nucleotides matching TRBD2. Unmatched junction bases numbered 4, after V lost 3 bases and J lost 7 bases. CDR3 length: 15 amino acids. Germline CDR1 is SGHAT and CDR2 is FQNNGV.